This T cell receptor (beta chain) was identified during a study of blood T cell repertoires in COVID-19. At the level of the study: Acute-phase and convalescent COVID-19 samples originated in the United States, Italy and Spain. Sources were T cells, B-cell-depleted T cells, or PBMCs; the material itself was cDNA or gDNA.

Methods used by the authors: Amplification of reference gene primers was used by the study to estimate nucleated cell counts. Only in-frame clones appear in the TCRdb table, and some are missing; sequencing was by immunoSEQ multiplex PCR. The V and J calls and clone size are taken from that table; D and trimming were inferred from the DNA. The sample has a few hundred thousand clones; approximately 81% are singletons. Participants were aged about 18 to 95 years, lived in over 20 US areas, and enrolled virtually. This receptor was taken from a woman aged 50 to 65 who had recovered from COVID-19. Sequencing used PBMCs or T cells enriched from blood (not recorded which).

For the CDR3, the DNA is TGTGCCACCAGCAGAGATCGGCAGGGAGGTCAGCCCCAGCATTTT. Its protein is CATSRDRQGGQPQHF. The rearrangement uses TRBV15 and TRBJ1-5, with D perhaps TRBD1 (5 bases). With 0 bases removed from V and 6 bases from J, the gap between germline ends came to 12 bases. The germline CDR1 and CDR2 sequences are LNHNV and YYDKDF (reference sequence). The CDR3 is made up of 15 amino acids.